A selection of T cell receptor beta chains follows, all from one sample in a study of blood T cells in healthy people across ages. MiXCR was run by TCRdb on the 5' RACE reads, yielding one entry per CDR3 protein. The sample consists of around 580,000 distinct CDR3 sequences, around 48% of them appearing once. The sequencing input was blood. The receptor source for this set is an elderly man in good health. CDR3s include the opening cysteine and the closing phenylalanine or tryptophan. D genes are given only for firm matches. Part of the rows lack a size; the others show once, few, many or a class for expanded clones.

j_call clone_size d_call v_call cdr3_nt cdr3_aa
TRBJ2-3 - TRBD1 TRBV3-1 TGTGCCAGCAGCGGGGACAGAACCGCAGATACGCAGTATTTT CASSGDRTADTQYF
TRBJ2-7 - - TRBV5-1 TGCGCCAGCAGCTTCTACAGGGACCGGGGCGAGCAGTACTTC CASSFYRDRGEQYF
TRBJ1-4 - - TRBV10-2 TGCGCCAGCTGGCAAGGACAGAGTAATGAAAAACTGTTTTTT CASWQGQSNEKLFF
TRBJ2-3 - - TRBV6-2/TRBV6-3 TGTGCCAGCAGTTACGTCCCGGACCGATACACAGATACGCAGTATTTT CASSYVPDRYTDTQYF
TRBJ1-1 - - TRBV20-1 TGCAGTGCTAGTGGGGGCAGGGAGAACACTGAAGCTTTCTTT CSASGGRENTEAFF
TRBJ1-1 once - TRBV12-3/TRBV12-4 TGTGCCAGCAGTTCAGGGCGAGGCGTGAACACTGAAGCTTTCTTT CASSSGRGVNTEAFF
TRBJ2-1 few TRBD2 TRBV6-5 TGTGCCAGCAGTCAGACGTCCGGGACTAGCGGGAATGAAAAGTTCTTC CASSQTSGTSGNEKFF
TRBJ2-3 - - TRBV15 TGTGCCACCTGGATCCCGAGCACAGATACGCAGTATTTT CATWIPSTDTQYF
TRBJ1-4 - - TRBV6-5 TGTGCCAGCAGCCCGGACGGTGAAAAACTGTTTTTT CASSPDGEKLFF
TRBJ2-1 - - TRBV4-3 TGCGCCAGCAGCCAACAGACCACCCCGGGTGGGGATGAGCAGTTCTTC CASSQQTTPGGDEQFF
TRBJ2-5 few - TRBV4-2 TGTGCCAGCAGCCCCAACAGGGTAGTAGAGACCCAGTACTTC CASSPNRVVETQYF
TRBJ1-5 few TRBD1 TRBV12-3/TRBV12-4 TGTGCCAGCAGCTTACCGGGACAGTCACATCAGCCCCAGCATTTT CASSLPGQSHQPQHF
TRBJ2-1 - TRBD2 TRBV4-3 TGCGCCAGCAGCCGAGATACCAGCGGGAGAGGGAATGAGCAGTTCTTC CASSRDTSGRGNEQFF
TRBJ2-1 - TRBD2 TRBV20-1 TGCAGTGCTAGTTTCGGTCTAGCGGGATCCTACAATGAGCAGTTCTTC CSASFGLAGSYNEQFF
TRBJ2-3 few - TRBV20-1 TGCAGTGCTAGTCAGGGAGGAAACACGCAGTATTTT CSASQGGNTQYF
TRBJ2-7 once - TRBV6-6 TGTGCCAGCAGTTTTCCGGCCAGGGCCAATGAGCAGTACTTC CASSFPARANEQYF
TRBJ2-7 - TRBD2 TRBV3-1 TGTGCCAGCAACCGGAGGAGTAGCGGGGCCTCCTACGAGCAGTACTTC CASNRRSSGASYEQYF
TRBJ2-7 - - TRBV4-3 TGCGCCAGCAGCCAAGGTTATTCCGACTCCTACGAGCAGTACTTC CASSQGYSDSYEQYF